This record looks at one T cell receptor beta chain sequence and its context. This sample was included in a study of cytomegalovirus exposure and HLA in healthy donors. Across the study: Drawn from HLA-typed donors, 80 million to 100 million unique TCRs were held in an early data release.

In the PCR, 60 Vbeta and 13 Jbeta primers were used. Profiling relied on immunoSEQ multiplex PCR, and the TCRdb table lists in-frame clones only, not all of them. The sample shows some 140,000 clones, roughly three quarters of them seen only once. The CDR3 sequence is 14 residues long. V gave up 4 bases and J gave up 2 bases, with 8 bases separating them. Germline assignment: CDR1 SNHLY and CDR2 FYNNEI. Sequenced: PBMCs. The clonotype was recovered from a man aged 25-45 years in good health and CMV-seronegative. The chain links TRBV2 to TRBJ2-2, with D maybe TRBD2 (5 bases). The CDR3 DNA is TGTGCCAGCAGTGGCGGGTTAAACACCGGGGAGCTGTTTTTT. Protein product: CASSGGLNTGELFF.